This TCR beta chain was sequenced during a study of beta chain features in type 1 diabetes. General study findings and limits: Researchers caution that PCR might favor shorter templates, equally among patients and controls. Across patients, naive, central memory and Treg TCRB repertoires exhibited apparently greater similarity than was observed across healthy donors. Shortening that was moderate but significant affected the TCRB CDR3s of Type 1 diabetes patients in all four CD4+ subsets. Insertions at VDJ junctions were less frequent in type 1 diabetes patients. These patients also deleted more nucleotides at the same junctions.

The sequenced template was cDNA made from the entire isolated RNA. Assay: immunoSEQ multiplex PCR; the TCRdb copy retains only in-frame clones and omits some. The sample shows under 130,000 clones, 28% of them seen only once. Details on this clone: Its antigen remains unidentified.

The receptor was isolated from a woman between 18 and 30 years old with type 1 diabetes. Sequences were obtained from central memory CD4+ T cells from blood.

The CDR3: CAWSSYRGINEKLFF. CDR3 nucleotide sequence: TGTGCCTGGAGTTCCTACAGGGGGATTAATGAAAAACTGTTTTTT. This chain uses TRBV30 with TRBJ1-4, with 8 bases aligning to TRBD1. J gave up 4 bases and V 2 bases, and 6 bases lay outside the gene matches. There are 15 residues in the CDR3. Germline loops: CDR1 GTSNPN, CDR2 SVGIG (reference sequence).